These 18 T cell receptor beta chains originate from one sample sequenced in a study of monozygotic twins with cystic fibrosis. Clones were read by immunoSEQ multiplex PCR, and TCRdb kept only the in-frame ones, dropping some. This sample has some 35,000 clones, with over 60% found just once. The sequenced sample consisted of blood. The source is a girl aged 10 to 17 with cystic fibrosis.

The chain uses TRBV30 and TRBJ2-7, with D possibly TRBD1 on 5 matching bases. CDR1 GTSNPN and CDR2 SVGIG come from the germline V gene (reference sequence). V lost 0 bases and J 2 bases, leaving 8 bases between the germline ends. The CDR3 contains 13 residues. The CDR3 reads CAWSVGQAYEQYV. As DNA, the CDR3 is TGTGCCTGGAGTGTAGGACAAGCCTACGAGCAGTACGTC.

This chain links TRBV7-2 with TRBJ2-5; D remains ambiguous. This CDR3 has 15 amino acids. The V gene lost 1 base and the J gene lost 2 bases, with 11 bases spanning the gap. Per germline, CDR1 SGHTA and CDR2 FQGNSA. CDR3 sequence (DNA): TGTGCCAGCAGCTTAGTCGAAGGTCCACAAGAGACCCAGTACTTC. Amino acid sequence: CASSLVEGPQETQYF.

Concerning this clone: At one end, the junction sequence differs from germline, possibly due to a read error. V gene TRBV20-1 combines with J gene TRBJ1-4; no clear D. The germline gives CDR1 DFQATT, CDR2 SNEGSKA (reference sequence). The CDR3 has 9 amino acids. CDR3 protein: CSARPGQIF. DNA for the CDR3: TGCAGTGCCAGACCTGGGCAGATTTTT.

In its sample, this clone was seen a few times. The rearrangement joins TRBV27 to TRBJ2-3; either TRBD1 or TRBD2 may supply D (6 bases each). V gave up 7 bases and J gave up 2 bases, with 16 bases separating them. Germline V gene sequence: CDR1 MNHEY, CDR2 SMNVEV (reference sequence). The CDR3 runs to 15 residues. CDR3 sequence: CASKGPGAYTDTQYF. The DNA for the CDR3 is TGTGCCAGCAAAGGGCCGGGGGCCTACACAGATACGCAGTATTTT.

The genes are TRBV6-5 and TRBJ2-7, with a possible D match to TRBD2 (6 bases). V was cut by 3 bases and J by 6 bases, with 12 bases left in between. The CDR3 covers 13 residues. Germline V CDR1 and CDR2: MNHEY, SVGAGI. In DNA, the CDR3 is TGTGCCAGCAGTTATCAACTCGGGGGCGAGCAGTACTTC. Residues: CASSYQLGGEQYF.

This chain connects TRBV11-2 to TRBJ1-5; D ambiguous. V shed 1 base and J shed 0 bases, with 7 bases lying between them. CDR3 length: 15 residues. Looked up from germline, CDR1 is SGHAT and CDR2 is FQNNGV. The CDR3 loop is CASSLGGYSNQPQHF. CDR3 DNA sequence: TGTGCCAGCAGCTTAGGAGGGTATAGCAATCAGCCCCAGCATTTT. Filled out from reference TRBV11-2 and TRBJ1-5, the complete variable domain reads EAGVAQSPRYKIIEKRQSVAFWCNPISGHATLYWYQQILGQGPKLLIQFQNNGVVDDSQLPKDRFSAERLKGVDSTLKIQPAKLEDSAVYLCASSLGGYSNQPQHFGDGTRLSIL.

This rearrangement joins TRBV4-3 to TRBJ2-3, with 7 bases aligning to TRBD2. Germline V CDR1 and CDR2: LGHNA, YSLEER. The CDR3 length is 13 residues. V was pared by 3 bases and J by 11 bases, with 8 bases of the junction left unmatched. CDR3 protein: CASSQISGTKQYF. For the CDR3, the DNA is TGCGCCAGCAGCCAGATCTCCGGGACTAAGCAGTATTTT.

This chain uses TRBV27 with TRBJ2-3; 8 nucleotides line up with TRBD2. Germline CDR1 and CDR2: MNHEY and SMNVEV (reference sequence). The CDR3 totals 17 residues. The J segment lost 5 bases and the V segment lost 0 bases, leaving 10 bases of the junction unmatched. The CDR3 loop reads CASSLSSGRAWGDTQYF. The CDR3 nucleotides are TGTGCCAGCAGTTTATCGTCCGGGAGGGCCTGGGGAGATACGCAGTATTTT.

The chain uses TRBV30 and TRBJ1-1; the D is unclear. CDR1 is GTSNPN, CDR2 SVGIG, per germline (reference sequence). CDR3 length: 13 residues. V was pared by 4 bases and J by 0 bases, with 9 bases between. CDR3 region: CAWTTFLNTEAFF. The CDR3 nucleotides are TGTGCCTGGACCACCTTTTTGAACACTGAAGCTTTCTTT.

V usage is TRBV30 and J usage is TRBJ1-1, with unresolved D. Trimming left V 0 bases short and J 1 base short, with 6 bases between. This CDR3 contains 13 residues. Germline V CDR1 and CDR2: GTSNPN, SVGIG (reference sequence). The CDR3 here is CAWSVGRNTEAFF. The CDR3 DNA reads TGTGCCTGGAGTGTGGGCAGGAACACTGAAGCTTTCTTT. The whole variable domain, filled in from reference TRBV30 and TRBJ1-1, reads SQTIHQWPATLVQPVGSPLSLECTVEGTSNPNLYWYRQAAGRGLQLLFYSVGIGQISSEVPQNLSASRPQDRQFILSSKKLLLSDSGFYLCAWSVGRNTEAFFGQGTRLTVV.

The gene calls are TRBV30 and TRBJ2-4; D ambiguous. The CDR3 loop spans 16 amino acids. Germline loops: CDR1 GTSNPN, CDR2 SVGIG (reference sequence). Trimming removed 0 bases from V and 1 base from J, with 13 bases in between. The CDR3 here is CAWSVWSKGAKNIQYF. CDR3 nucleotide sequence: TGTGCCTGGAGTGTATGGTCAAAGGGCGCCAAAAACATTCAGTACTTC.

V gene TRBV4-1 combines with J gene TRBJ2-1, with 9 bases aligning to TRBD2. J gave up 9 bases and V 1 base, and 10 bases lay outside the gene matches. Germline CDR1 reads MGHRA; CDR2 reads YSYEKL. The CDR3 runs 16 residues. The chain's CDR3 is CASSQVSGSRWGEQFF. The CDR3 DNA reads as TGCGCCAGCAGCCAAGTTAGCGGGAGTAGGTGGGGTGAGCAGTTCTTC.

In DNA, the CDR3 is TGTGCCAGCAGTGTAGGGCAGGAGACCCAGTACTTC. This encodes CASSVGQETQYF. The chain links TRBV28 to TRBJ2-5; D not resolved. The CDR3 has 12 amino acids. The germline CDR1 and CDR2 sequences are MDHEN and SYDVKM. The V and J ends lost 5 bases and 5 bases respectively, with 9 bases between them.

The gene calls are TRBV28 and TRBJ2-1; D perhaps matches TRBD2 (6 bases). This CDR3 spans 16 amino acids. V lost 3 bases, J lost 2 bases, and 14 bases lay in between. CDR1 is MDHEN and CDR2 is SYDVKM in the germline V gene. The CDR3 region has the DNA TGTGCCAGCAGTTTGTTTTACGGGAGTGCCTACAATGAGCAGTTCTTC. Amino acid sequence: CASSLFYGSAYNEQFF.

The chain joins TRBV7-2 to TRBJ2-1; no definite D call. Germline CDR1 is SGHTA and CDR2 is FQGNSA. The CDR3 covers 15 residues. Deletions cut 5 bases from V and 7 bases from J, with 18 bases between. The chain's CDR3 is CASSLTGSEGNEQFF. The CDR3 DNA is TGTGCCAGCAGCCTAACCGGATCCGAAGGGAATGAGCAGTTCTTC. Filled out from reference TRBV7-2 and TRBJ2-1, the complete variable domain reads GAGVSQSPSNKVTEKGKDVELRCDPISGHTALYWYRQSLGQGLEFLIYFQGNSAPDKSGLPSDRFSAERTGGSVSTLTIQRTQQEDSAVYLCASSLTGSEGNEQFFGPGTRLTVL.

This clone appeared a few times. The chain links TRBV9 to TRBJ2-1; D gene unclear. Trimming shortened V by 3 bases and J by 6 bases, and 10 bases separated the two germline ends. The CDR3 loop spans 13 amino acids. Germline CDR1 and CDR2: SGDLS and YYNGEE. The CDR3 DNA sequence: TGTGCCAGCAGCGAGCCCCACCGCAATGAGCAGTTCTTC. Protein sequence: CASSEPHRNEQFF. The whole variable domain, filled in from reference TRBV9 and TRBJ2-1, reads DSGVTQTPKHLITATGQRVTLRCSPRSGDLSVYWYQQSLDQGLQFLIQYYNGEERAKGNILERFSAQQFPDLHSELNLSSLELGDSALYFCASSEPHRNEQFFGPGTRLTVL.

The rearrangement uses TRBV4-1 and TRBJ1-3; TRBD1 is a possible D gene (5 bases). CDR1 is MGHRA and CDR2 is YSYEKL in the germline V gene. This CDR3 spans 16 amino acids. V lost 2 bases and J lost 1, with 12 bases in between. The CDR3 nucleotides read TGCGCCAGCAGCCAAACGTCTCAGGGATCTGGAAACACCATATATTTT. Amino acids: CASSQTSQGSGNTIYF.

The chain has TRBV6-1 and TRBJ2-7; TRBD1 matches 9 bases. Germline loops: CDR1 MNHNS, CDR2 SASEGT. The junction had 0 bases not matched to a gene; V was cut back by 6 bases and J by 3 bases. This CDR3 spans 12 amino acids. DNA of the CDR3: TGTGCCAGCAGGGACAGGGGCTACGAGCAGTACTTC. As protein: CASRDRGYEQYF.